This entry concerns a single T cell receptor (beta chain). One junction end disagrees with the germline gene, perhaps due to a read error. TCRdb's copy holds only in-frame clones and misses some; the assay was immunoSEQ multiplex PCR. The data show 150,000 to 200,000 clones, with 88% seen just once and around 5.8% held by the top ten. The entry originates in a study of blood T cell repertoires in COVID-19. Study context: From T cells, B-cell-depleted T cells, or PBMCs came the material, which was cDNA or gDNA.

CDR3 length: 18 amino acids. Germline V gene sequence: CDR1 MNHEY, CDR2 SVGEGT. The receptor's source is a man between 40 and 49 years old with active or convalescent COVID-19. Material for sequencing was peripheral blood. The chain carries TRBV6-2 or TRBV6-3 and TRBJ1-6; a possible D gene is TRBD1 (5 bases). CDR3 nucleotides: TGTGCCAGCAGTCACTCTCCAGCCCGGCAGGGCTATAATTCACCCCTCCACTTT. Translating gives CASSHSPARQGYNSPLHF.